Presented here are 14 T cell receptor beta chains from one specimen sequenced in a study of blood T cell repertoires in COVID-19 (dated by TCRdb to 2020 to 2022). The library was prepared using the immunoSEQ multiplex PCR assay. TCRdb obtained this table from immuneACCESS and retained in-frame rearrangements with V and J assigned. These tables miss some clones; where compared with another copy, unresolved V genes account for less than half of the shortfall, and the remainder is unexplained. The sample data list about 220,000 clones, and 75% to 90% of these were observed just once. The ten largest clones take up roughly 0.69% of the sample. Sequenced sample: peripheral blood. The source is a man aged 40-55 years with acute or convalescent COVID-19.

The chain is built from TRBV5-1 and TRBJ1-1, with 9 bases matching TRBD1. Losses at the gene ends were 5 bases for V and 1 base for J; bases not matched to a gene: 9. This CDR3 is 16 amino acids long. Germline lookup yields CDR1 SGHRS and CDR2 YFSETQ. CDR3 residues: CASRGPGQGTNTEAFF. The CDR3 nucleotides read TGCGCCAGCAGGGGACCGGGACAGGGAACGAACACTGAAGCTTTCTTT.

V and J are TRBV4-1 and TRBJ1-1; possible D gene TRBD1, 6 bases. The CDR3 length is 15 residues. V gave up 5 bases and J gave up 3 bases, with 16 bases separating them. CDR1 and CDR2 from the germline V gene are MGHRA and YSYEKL. Here the CDR3 reads CASSTHLGADTEAFF. The CDR3 DNA reads as TGCGCCAGCAGCACCCATTTGGGGGCCGACACTGAAGCTTTCTTT.

This chain joins TRBV28 and TRBJ1-2; D gene unclear. Germline lookup yields CDR1 MDHEN and CDR2 SYDVKM. The CDR3 has 14 amino acids. Between the trimmed V and J ends, which lost 6 bases and 5 bases, there was a span of 16 bases. Here the CDR3 DNA reads TGTGCCAGCAGACCCCAGGTCGAGCCTTATGGCTACACCTTC. Translated: CASRPQVEPYGYTF.

The genes are TRBV7-8 and TRBJ2-7; D not resolved. This CDR3 has 13 amino acids. V dropped 5 bases and J dropped 1 base, with 9 bases sitting between them. Germline V CDR1 and CDR2: SGHVS, FQNEAQ. The CDR3 loop is CASSPRLSYEQYF. As DNA, the CDR3 is TGTGCCAGCAGCCCCAGGTTGTCCTACGAGCAGTACTTC.

The chain is built from TRBV14 and TRBJ2-7; perhaps TRBD2 as D (5 bases). The CDR3 has 14 amino acids. Trimming removed 8 bases from V and 1 base from J, with 15 bases in between. Germline CDR1 reads SGHDN; CDR2 reads FVKESK. Here the CDR3 reads CASSRAGPSYEQYF. For the CDR3, the DNA is TGTGCCAGCTCCCGGGCGGGCCCTTCCTACGAGCAGTACTTC.

The chain joins TRBV6-5 to TRBJ2-1; 11 bases fit TRBD1. This CDR3 has 14 amino acids. From germline, CDR1 is MNHEY and CDR2 SVGAGI. V lost 0 bases, J lost 15 bases, and 7 bases stayed unmatched. The CDR3, as DNA: TGTGCCAGCAGTTACTCTCTAGGACAGGGGGCTACGTTCTTC. As protein: CASSYSLGQGATFF.

The chain is built from TRBV7-8 and TRBJ2-7, with TRBD1 as a possible D gene (6 bases). The germline V gene has CDR1 SGHVS and CDR2 FQNEAQ. This CDR3 is built from 14 residues. Trimming left V 1 base short and J 4 bases short, with 11 bases between. The CDR3 bases are TGTGCCAGCAGCTTAGGCCAGGGGCAGTACGAGCAGTACTTC. Translated, it gives CASSLGQGQYEQYF. Drawing the rest from reference TRBV7-8 and TRBJ2-7, the complete variable domain is GAGVSQSPRYKVAKRGQDVALRCDPISGHVSLFWYQQALGQGPEFLTYFQNEAQLDKSGLPSDRFFAERPEGSVSTLKIQRTQQEDSAVYLCASSLGQGQYEQYFGPGTRLTVT.

The gene calls are TRBV7-2 and TRBJ1-3, with D perhaps TRBD1 (6 bases). Between the trimmed V and J ends, which lost 0 bases and 0 bases, there was a span of 15 bases. Germline CDR1 reads SGHTA; CDR2 reads FQGNSA. The CDR3 is 18 amino acids. The CDR3 DNA follows: TGTGCCAGCAGCTTAGCGCCTGGACAGTTCAGCTCTGGAAACACCATATATTTT. Encoded protein: CASSLAPGQFSSGNTIYF.

This chain joins TRBV29-1 and TRBJ2-5; 8 bases agree with TRBD2. In germline, CDR1 is SQVTM, CDR2 ANQGSEA. V lost 2 bases and J lost 2; bases outside the gene matches: 7. CDR3 length: 15 residues. The CDR3 protein is CSVETGREEQETQYF. DNA of the CDR3: TGCAGCGTTGAAACCGGGCGGGAGGAACAAGAGACCCAGTACTTC.

This clone has only a few counts. The genes are TRBV6-1 and TRBJ2-5, with D possibly being TRBD2 (5 bases). The V and J ends lost 2 bases and 5 bases respectively, with 12 bases between them. The CDR3 covers 14 residues. Germline V gives CDR1 MNHNS, CDR2 SASEGT. The CDR3 is CASSEPGNGETQYF. The CDR3 DNA follows: TGTGCCAGCAGTGAACCCGGGAACGGGGAGACCCAGTACTTC.

The chain has TRBV19 and TRBJ2-1, with D possibly TRBD1 on 6 matching bases. The germline V and J ends were trimmed by 3 bases and 10 bases, with 19 bases remaining between them. The CDR3 contains 15 residues. Germline V CDR1 and CDR2: LNHDA, SQIVND (reference sequence). The CDR3 loop is CASSIASRGPLEQFF. In nucleotides, the CDR3 is TGTGCCAGTAGTATTGCCTCCAGGGGACCGCTAGAGCAGTTCTTC.

The V gene is TRBV4-3, the J gene TRBJ2-7; 11 positions agree with TRBD2. This CDR3 is built from 18 residues. J lost 5 bases, V lost 5 bases, and 17 bases had no gene match. Germline V CDR1 and CDR2: LGHNA, YSLEER. CDR3 bases: TGCGCCAGCAGCTCAGAGACTAGCGGGATCATTGGAGGGGACGAGCAGTACTTC. The encoded protein is CASSSETSGIIGGDEQYF.

This sequence joins TRBV11-2 and TRBJ1-1, with D possibly TRBD1 on 5 matching bases. The CDR3 covers 14 residues. Germline V lookup: CDR1 SGHAT, CDR2 FQNNGV. The V end was cut by 1 base, the J end by 4 bases, with 10 bases between. DNA of the CDR3: TGTGCCAGCAGCTTAGGGCTGGGGCCCACTGAAGCTTTCTTT. As protein: CASSLGLGPTEAFF.

The rearrangement joins TRBV4-2 to TRBJ2-7; TRBD1 matches 8 bases. CDR1 and CDR2 from the germline V gene are LGHNA and YNFKEQ. Trimming took 5 bases from V and 4 from J; bases not matched to a gene: 10. The CDR3 loop spans 15 amino acids. The DNA for the CDR3 is TGTGCCAGCAGCGAAAGGACAGGGCCAGGGTACGAGCAGTACTTC. It yields the protein CASSERTGPGYEQYF.